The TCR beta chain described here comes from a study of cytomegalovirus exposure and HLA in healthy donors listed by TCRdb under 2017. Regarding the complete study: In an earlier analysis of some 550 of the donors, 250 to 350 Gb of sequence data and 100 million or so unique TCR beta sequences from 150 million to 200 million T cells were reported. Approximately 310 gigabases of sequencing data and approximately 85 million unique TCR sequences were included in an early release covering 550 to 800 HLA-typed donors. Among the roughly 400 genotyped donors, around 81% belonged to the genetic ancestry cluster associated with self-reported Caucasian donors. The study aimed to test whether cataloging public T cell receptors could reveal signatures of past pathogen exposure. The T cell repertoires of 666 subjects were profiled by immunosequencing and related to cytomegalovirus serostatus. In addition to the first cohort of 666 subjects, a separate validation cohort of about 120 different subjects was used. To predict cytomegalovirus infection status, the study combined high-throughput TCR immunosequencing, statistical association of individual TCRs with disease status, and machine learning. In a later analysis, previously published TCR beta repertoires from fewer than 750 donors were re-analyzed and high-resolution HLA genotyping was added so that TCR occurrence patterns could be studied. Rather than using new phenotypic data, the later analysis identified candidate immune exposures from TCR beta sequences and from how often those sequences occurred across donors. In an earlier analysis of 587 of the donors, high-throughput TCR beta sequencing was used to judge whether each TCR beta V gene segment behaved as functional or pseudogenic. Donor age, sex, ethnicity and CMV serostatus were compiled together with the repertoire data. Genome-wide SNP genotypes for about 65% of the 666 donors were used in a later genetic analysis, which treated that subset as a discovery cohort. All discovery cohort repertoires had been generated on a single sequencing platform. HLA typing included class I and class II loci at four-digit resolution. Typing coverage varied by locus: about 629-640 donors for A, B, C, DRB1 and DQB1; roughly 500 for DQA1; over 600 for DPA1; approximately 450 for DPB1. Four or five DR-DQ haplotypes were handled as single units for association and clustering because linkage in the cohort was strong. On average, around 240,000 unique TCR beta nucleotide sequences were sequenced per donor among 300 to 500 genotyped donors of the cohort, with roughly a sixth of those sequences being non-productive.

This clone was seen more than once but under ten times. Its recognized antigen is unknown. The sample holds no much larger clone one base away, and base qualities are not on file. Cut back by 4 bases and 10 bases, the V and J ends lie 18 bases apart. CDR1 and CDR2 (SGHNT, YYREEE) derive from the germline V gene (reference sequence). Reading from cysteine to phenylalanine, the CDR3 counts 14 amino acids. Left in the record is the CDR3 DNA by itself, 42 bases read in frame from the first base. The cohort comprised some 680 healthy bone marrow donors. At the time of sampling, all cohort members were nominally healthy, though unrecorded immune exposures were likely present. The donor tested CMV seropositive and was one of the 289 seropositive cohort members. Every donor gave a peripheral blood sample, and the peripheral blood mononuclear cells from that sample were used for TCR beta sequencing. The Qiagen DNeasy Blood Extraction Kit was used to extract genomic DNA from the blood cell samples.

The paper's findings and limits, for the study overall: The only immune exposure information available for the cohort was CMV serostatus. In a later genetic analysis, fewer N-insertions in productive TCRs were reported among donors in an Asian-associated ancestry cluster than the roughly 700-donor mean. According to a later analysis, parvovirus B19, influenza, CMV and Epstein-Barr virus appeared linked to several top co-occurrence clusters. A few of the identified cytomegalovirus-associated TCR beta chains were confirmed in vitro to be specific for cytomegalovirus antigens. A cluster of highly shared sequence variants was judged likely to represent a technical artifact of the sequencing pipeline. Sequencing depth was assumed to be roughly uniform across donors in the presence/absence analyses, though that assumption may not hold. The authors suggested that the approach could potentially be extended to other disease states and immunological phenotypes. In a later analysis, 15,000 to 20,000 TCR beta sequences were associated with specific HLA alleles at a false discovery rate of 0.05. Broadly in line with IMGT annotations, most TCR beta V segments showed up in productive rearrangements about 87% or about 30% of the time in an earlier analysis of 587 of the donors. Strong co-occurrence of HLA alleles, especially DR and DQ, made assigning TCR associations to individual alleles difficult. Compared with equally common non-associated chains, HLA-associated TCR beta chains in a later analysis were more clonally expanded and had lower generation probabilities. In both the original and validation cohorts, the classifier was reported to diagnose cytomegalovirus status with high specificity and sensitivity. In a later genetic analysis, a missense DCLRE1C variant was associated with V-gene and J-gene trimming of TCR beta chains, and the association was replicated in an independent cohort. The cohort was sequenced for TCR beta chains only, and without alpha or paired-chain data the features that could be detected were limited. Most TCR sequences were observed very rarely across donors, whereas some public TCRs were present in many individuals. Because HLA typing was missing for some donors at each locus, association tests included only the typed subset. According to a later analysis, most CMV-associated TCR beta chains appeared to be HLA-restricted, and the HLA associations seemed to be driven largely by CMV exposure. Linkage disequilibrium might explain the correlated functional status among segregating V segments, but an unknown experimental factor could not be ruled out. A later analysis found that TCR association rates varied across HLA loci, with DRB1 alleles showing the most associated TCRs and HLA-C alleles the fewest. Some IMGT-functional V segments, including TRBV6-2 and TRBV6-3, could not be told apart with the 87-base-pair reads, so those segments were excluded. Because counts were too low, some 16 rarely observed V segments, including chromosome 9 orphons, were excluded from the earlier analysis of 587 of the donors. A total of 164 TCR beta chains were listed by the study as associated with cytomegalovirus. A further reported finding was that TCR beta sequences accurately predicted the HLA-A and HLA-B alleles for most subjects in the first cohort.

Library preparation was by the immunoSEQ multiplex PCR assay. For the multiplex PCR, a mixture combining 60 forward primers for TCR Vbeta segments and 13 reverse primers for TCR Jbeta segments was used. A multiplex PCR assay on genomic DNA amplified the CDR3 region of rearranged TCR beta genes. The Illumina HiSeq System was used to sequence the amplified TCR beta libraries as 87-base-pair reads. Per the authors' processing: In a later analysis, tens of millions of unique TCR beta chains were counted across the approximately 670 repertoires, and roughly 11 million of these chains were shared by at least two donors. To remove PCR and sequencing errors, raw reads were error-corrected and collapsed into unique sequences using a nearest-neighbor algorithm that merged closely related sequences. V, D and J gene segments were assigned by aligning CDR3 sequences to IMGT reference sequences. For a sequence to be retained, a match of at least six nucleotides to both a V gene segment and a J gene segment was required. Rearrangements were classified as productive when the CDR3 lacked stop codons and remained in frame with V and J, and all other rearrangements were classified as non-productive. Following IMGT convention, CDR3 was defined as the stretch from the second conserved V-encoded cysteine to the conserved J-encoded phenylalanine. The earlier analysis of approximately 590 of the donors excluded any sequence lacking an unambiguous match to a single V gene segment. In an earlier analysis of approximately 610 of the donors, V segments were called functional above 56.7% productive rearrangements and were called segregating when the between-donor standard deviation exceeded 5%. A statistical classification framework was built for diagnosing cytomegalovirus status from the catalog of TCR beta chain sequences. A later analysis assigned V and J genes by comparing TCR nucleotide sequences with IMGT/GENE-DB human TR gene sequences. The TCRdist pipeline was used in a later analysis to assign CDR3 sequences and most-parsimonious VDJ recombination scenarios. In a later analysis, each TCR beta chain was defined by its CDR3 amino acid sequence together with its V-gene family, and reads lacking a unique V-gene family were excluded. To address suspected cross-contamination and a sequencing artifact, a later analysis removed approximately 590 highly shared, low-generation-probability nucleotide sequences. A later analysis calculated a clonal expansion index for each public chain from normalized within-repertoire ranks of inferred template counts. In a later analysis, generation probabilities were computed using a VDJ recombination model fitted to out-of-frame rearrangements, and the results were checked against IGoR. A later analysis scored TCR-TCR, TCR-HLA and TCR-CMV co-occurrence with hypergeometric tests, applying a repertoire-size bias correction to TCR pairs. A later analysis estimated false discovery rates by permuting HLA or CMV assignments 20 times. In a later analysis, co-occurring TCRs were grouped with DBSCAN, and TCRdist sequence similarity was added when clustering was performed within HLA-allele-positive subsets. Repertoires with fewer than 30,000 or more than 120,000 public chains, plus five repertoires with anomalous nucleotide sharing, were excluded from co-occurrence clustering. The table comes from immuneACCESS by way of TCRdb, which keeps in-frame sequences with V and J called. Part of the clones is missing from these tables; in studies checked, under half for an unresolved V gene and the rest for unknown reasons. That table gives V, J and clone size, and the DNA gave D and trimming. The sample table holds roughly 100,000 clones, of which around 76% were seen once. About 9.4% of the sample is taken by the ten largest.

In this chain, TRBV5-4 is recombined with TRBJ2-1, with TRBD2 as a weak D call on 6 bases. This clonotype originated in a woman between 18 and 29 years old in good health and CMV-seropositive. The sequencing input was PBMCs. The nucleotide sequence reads TGTGCCAGCAGCCCTCTCGGGGGTCCCGAAGAGCAGTTCTTC. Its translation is CASSPLGGPEEQFF.